What follows is one T cell receptor (beta chain) and its context. The data are from a study of beta chain features in type 1 diabetes. cDNA synthesis used the whole RNA isolate, giving expressed TCRB sequences. Assay used: immunoSEQ multiplex PCR; TCRdb lists only in-frame clones, some missing. The sample lists 970,000 or so clones; 15% to 20% were seen once. Germline V gene lookup returns CDR1 LGHNA and CDR2 YNFKEQ. V was pared by 0 bases and J by 8 bases, with 9 bases of the junction left unmatched. This CDR3 spans 16 amino acids. This sequence originates from a woman aged 18-29 years in good health. The chain has TRBV4-2 and TRBJ1-4; 7 nucleotides align to TRBD1. The sample taken for sequencing was naive CD4+ T cells from blood. The CDR3 is CASSQDHRGPGEKLFF. Written as DNA, the CDR3 is TGTGCCAGCAGCCAAGATCACAGGGGCCCAGGGGAAAAACTGTTTTTT.